These 18 T cell receptor beta chains came from one sample sequenced in a study of shared clonotypes between healthy human individuals. Sequencing was performed with immunoSEQ multiplex PCR; in TCRdb, only in-frame clones are kept and a portion is missing. The sample yields a few hundred thousand clones, less than 98% seen once. Sequencing was performed on naive CD4+ T cells sorted from blood. The subset denotes: CD45RA+ positively selected. These receptors originate from a woman in her 30s in good health.

The chain has TRBV9 and TRBJ1-2, with 7 bases matching TRBD1. The junction had 11 bases not matched to a gene; V was cut back by 4 bases and J by 8 bases. CDR3 size: 14 residues. From germline, CDR1 is SGDLS and CDR2 YYNGEE. Here the CDR3 DNA reads TGTGCCAGCAGCCCCCTGGACAGGTCTTTCGGCTACACCTTC. Protein sequence: CASSPLDRSFGYTF.

The chain combines TRBV29-1 with TRBJ2-1, with 9 positions matching TRBD2. The CDR3 length is 13 residues. V lost 4 bases to trimming and J lost 7 bases; unmatched junction nucleotides: 5. Germline V gene lookup returns CDR1 SQVTM and CDR2 ANQGSEA. Here the CDR3 reads CSVGGLAGNEQFF. The CDR3 region has the DNA TGCAGCGTTGGAGGGCTAGCGGGAAATGAGCAGTTCTTC.

The count of this clone is one. The chain joins TRBV6-6 to TRBJ1-1, with TRBD1 matching 8 bases. The CDR3 sequence is 15 residues long. J lost 1 base, V lost 2 bases, and 3 bases had no gene match. Germline CDR1 and CDR2: MNHNY and SVGAGI (reference sequence). The CDR3 sequence is CASSYNRGRNTEAFF. Here the CDR3 DNA reads TGTGCCAGCAGTTACAACAGGGGGAGGAACACTGAAGCTTTCTTT.

This clone was found once. The gene calls are TRBV10-1 and TRBJ2-3; maybe TRBD1 (5 bases). The germline V gene has CDR1 WNHNN and CDR2 SYGVQD (reference sequence). V was clipped by 3 bases and J by 3 bases, with 10 bases between them. CDR3 length equals 14 residues. CDR3 loop: CASSEQAATDTQYF. In DNA, the CDR3 is TGCGCCAGCAGTGAACAGGCCGCGACAGATACGCAGTATTTT.

The gene calls are TRBV27 and TRBJ2-1; the match to TRBD2 covers 12 bases. Trimming removed 7 bases from V and 7 bases from J; junction bases left unmatched: 8. The CDR3 covers 15 residues. In germline, CDR1 is MNHEY, CDR2 SMNVEV (reference sequence). CDR3 nucleotide sequence: TGTGCCAGCAACTTCCTAGCGGGAGGGAGGAATGAGCAGTTCTTC. It specifies CASNFLAGGRNEQFF.

This clone showed up just once. The chain couples TRBV25-1 to TRBJ2-2; 8 bases are a match to TRBD1. Per germline, CDR1 MGHDK and CDR2 SYGVNS. V lost 6 bases and J lost 2; bases outside the gene matches: 5. The CDR3 runs 15 residues. CDR3 DNA sequence: TGTGCCAGCAGCCCCCAGGGGGCCAACACCGGGGAGCTGTTTTTT. Encoded protein: CASSPQGANTGELFF.

This rearrangement joins TRBV5-8 to TRBJ2-2; 9 nucleotides line up with TRBD1. V lost 2 bases and J lost 5; bases outside the gene matches: 7. This CDR3 has 16 amino acids. CDR1 is SGHTS, CDR2 YDEGEE, per germline. The CDR3: CASSLGTGIRTGELFF. The CDR3 coding sequence is TGTGCCAGCAGCTTAGGGACAGGGATTCGGACCGGGGAGCTGTTTTTT.

V is TRBV18 and J is TRBJ2-3, with 12 bases fitting TRBD2. Unmatched junction bases numbered 4, after V lost 3 bases and J lost 6 bases. The CDR3 contains 15 residues. Germline CDR1 reads KGHSH; CDR2 reads LQKENI. The CDR3 DNA follows: TGTGCCAGCTCACCTCGACTAGCGGGAGAGGATACGCAGTATTTT. Amino acids: CASSPRLAGEDTQYF.

As to this clone: This may arise from a read error, as a much more abundant clone is one base away. The chain employs TRBV5-1 and TRBJ2-5; no clear D. Germline V gives CDR1 SGHRS, CDR2 YFSETQ. V lost 5 bases and J lost 2, with 4 bases in between. This CDR3 spans 11 amino acids. The DNA of the CDR3 is TGCGCCAGCAGATTACAAGAGACCCAGTACTTC. Translating it yields CASRLQETQYF.

The V gene is TRBV7-9, the J gene TRBJ1-4; tentatively, D is TRBD1 (6 bases). Deletions cut 5 bases from V and 12 bases from J, with 19 bases between. CDR1 SEHNR and CDR2 FQNEAQ come from the germline V gene (reference sequence). This CDR3 spans 14 amino acids. CDR3 residues: CASSARTTGRELFF. CDR3 bases: TGTGCCAGCAGCGCCCGTACTACAGGGCGGGAACTGTTTTTT.

This clone was recorded once. The rearrangement joins TRBV19 to TRBJ2-2; no clear D gene. Trimming pared 1 base from V and 6 bases from J, leaving 12 bases between. Germline loops: CDR1 LNHDA, CDR2 SQIVND (reference sequence). The CDR3 sequence is 15 residues long. The CDR3 DNA reads TGTGCCAGTAGTATAGCACTCCCGGGTGCCGGGGAGCTGTTTTTT. Translating it yields CASSIALPGAGELFF.

This chain links TRBV2 with TRBJ2-1, with 8 bases matching TRBD2. The V gene end was trimmed by 7 bases and the J gene end by 4 bases; junction bases not matched to a gene: 6. The CDR3 runs to 14 residues. The germline V gene encodes CDR1 SNHLY and CDR2 FYNNEI. The CDR3, as DNA: TGTGCCAGCAACCCGGGAGGGCCTTACAATGAGCAGTTCTTC. Its translation: CASNPGGPYNEQFF.

The genes are TRBV5-1 and TRBJ1-2; possible D gene TRBD1, 5 bases. The germline V gene has CDR1 SGHRS and CDR2 YFSETQ. CDR3 length: 17 amino acids. The V and J ends lost 0 bases and 0 bases respectively, with 15 bases between them. CDR3 region: CASSLEIRQGTNYGYTF. The CDR3 region has the DNA TGCGCCAGCAGCTTGGAAATCCGCCAGGGAACTAACTATGGCTACACCTTC.

This chain uses TRBV19 with TRBJ2-2; D gene uncertain. The CDR3 has 13 residues. The V and J ends lost 6 bases and 5 bases respectively, with 10 bases between them. Germline values: CDR1 LNHDA, CDR2 SQIVND (reference sequence). CDR3 coding DNA: TGTGCCAGTAGCCCCCCTGTAACCGGGGAGCTGTTTTTT. It translates to CASSPPVTGELFF.

This clone occurred once. The genes are TRBV5-1 and TRBJ2-7; 10 bases line up with TRBD1. The CDR3 is 15 residues long. The V gene end was trimmed by 3 bases and the J gene end by 0 bases; junction bases not matched to a gene: 3. CDR1 and CDR2 (germline): SGHRS, YFSETQ. CDR3 in amino acids: CASSSDRGPSYEQYF. The CDR3 coding sequence is TGCGCCAGCAGCTCTGACAGGGGGCCCTCCTACGAGCAGTACTTC.

V is TRBV29-1 and J is TRBJ1-4, with 8 nucleotides matching TRBD1. This CDR3 has 13 amino acids. Unmatched junction bases numbered 9, after V lost 7 bases and J lost 8 bases. Germline values: CDR1 SQVTM, CDR2 ANQGSEA. The CDR3 DNA reads as TGCAGCGCCTCACAGGGGGGGCGGGAAAAACTGTTTTTT. Protein sequence: CSASQGGREKLFF.

The table lists this clone with a few counts. V and J are TRBV28 and TRBJ1-2; tentatively, D is TRBD1 (6 bases). The CDR3 has 14 amino acids. Germline V gives CDR1 MDHEN, CDR2 SYDVKM. The V gene lost 2 bases and the J gene lost 8 bases, with 15 bases spanning the gap. The CDR3: CASSLGQPTGGYTF. The CDR3 DNA reads as TGTGCCAGCAGTTTAGGACAGCCGACGGGAGGCTACACCTTC.

J is TRBJ2-2 and V is TRBV28; 7 nucleotides agree with TRBD2. The CDR3 loop spans 17 amino acids. CDR1 MDHEN and CDR2 SYDVKM come from the germline V gene. V was pared by 3 bases and J by 0 bases, with 7 bases of the junction left unmatched. The CDR3: CASSFLILAPNTGELFF. In nucleotides, the CDR3 is TGTGCCAGCAGTTTCCTGATACTAGCGCCGAACACCGGGGAGCTGTTTTTT.